Listed below are T cell receptor beta chains from one sample, sequenced in a study of blood T cell repertoires in COVID-19. Some clones are missing from TCRdb's copy, which holds only in-frame ones; the method was immunoSEQ multiplex PCR. The sample carries 250,000 to 350,000 clones, roughly 91% recorded once. The sample was PBMCs or T cells enriched from blood (not recorded which). The origin of the receptors is a woman in her forties or fifties who had been exposed to COVID-19. The CDR3 runs from the conserved cysteine through the conserved F or W. The D gene is left open where the match is weak. The size entry is marked missing in some rows and otherwise reads once, few, many or a size class.

j_call	d_call	clone_size	v_call	cdr3_aa	cdr3_nt
TRBJ1-5	TRBD1	.	TRBV28	CASRTQGVSNQPQHF	TGTGCCAGCAGGACACAGGGGGTTAGCAATCAGCCCCAGCATTTT
TRBJ1-3	.	.	TRBV4-2	CASSQGYGGGNTIYF	TGTGCCAGCAGCCAGGGGTATGGAGGCGGAAACACCATATATTTT
TRBJ1-5	.	.	TRBV4-1	CASSQGLGGLRQPQHF	TGCGCCAGCAGCCAAGGGTTGGGGGGGCTGAGGCAGCCCCAGCATTTT
TRBJ2-7	TRBD1	once	TRBV29-1	CSVGIIDRVSYEQYF	TGCAGCGTCGGAATAATTGACAGGGTTAGCTACGAGCAGTACTTC
TRBJ1-4	TRBD1	.	TRBV18	CASSPGQGHEKLFF	TGTGCCAGCTCCCCGGGACAGGGTCACGAAAAACTGTTTTTT
TRBJ1-1	.	.	TRBV20-1	CSASTVNTEAFF	TGCAGTGCTAGTACAGTGAACACTGAAGCTTTCTTT
TRBJ2-3	.	.	TRBV27	CASRRWVGGDTQYF	TGTGCCAGCAGGCGATGGGTCGGGGGAGATACGCAGTATTTT
TRBJ2-2	.	.	TRBV3-1/TRBV3-2	CASSHPRTQSTGELFF	TGTGCCAGCAGCCATCCCAGGACTCAGAGCACCGGGGAGCTGTTTTTT
TRBJ2-1	TRBD2	.	TRBV6-5	CASSIAGFSYNEQFF	TGTGCCAGCAGTATAGCGGGGTTCTCCTACAATGAGCAGTTCTTC
TRBJ1-1	.	.	TRBV2	CASSTYEGGSTEAFF	TGTGCCAGCAGTACCTACGAGGGCGGATCCACTGAAGCTTTCTTT
TRBJ1-4	.	.	TRBV5-6	CASSLGQRDTEKLFF	TGTGCCAGCAGCTTAGGGCAGAGGGATACTGAAAAACTGTTTTTT
TRBJ2-5	TRBD1	.	TRBV7-2	CASSLGDRAQETQYF	TGTGCCAGCAGCTTAGGGGACAGGGCCCAAGAGACCCAGTACTTC
TRBJ1-3	.	.	TRBV5-6	CASSLNGAGNTIYF	TGTGCCAGCAGCTTGAATGGAGCAGGAAACACCATATATTTT
TRBJ1-6	.	.	TRBV5-1	CASSIGDSNSPLHF	TGCGCCAGCAGCATAGGGGACTCCAATTCACCCCTCCACTTT
TRBJ1-1	TRBD1	.	TRBV27	CASSGGTTGGRVNTEAFF	TGTGCCAGCAGTGGGGGGACAACAGGGGGTCGCGTGAACACTGAAGCTTTCTTT
TRBJ1-6	.	.	TRBV21-1	CASSHRTGGVYNSPLHF	TGTGCCAGCAGCCACCGGACAGGGGGCGTCTATAATTCACCCCTCCACTTT
TRBJ2-3	TRBD2	.	TRBV5-1	CASSGASGGGTDTQYF	TGCGCCAGCAGCGGCGCCAGCGGGGGGGGCACAGATACGCAGTATTTT